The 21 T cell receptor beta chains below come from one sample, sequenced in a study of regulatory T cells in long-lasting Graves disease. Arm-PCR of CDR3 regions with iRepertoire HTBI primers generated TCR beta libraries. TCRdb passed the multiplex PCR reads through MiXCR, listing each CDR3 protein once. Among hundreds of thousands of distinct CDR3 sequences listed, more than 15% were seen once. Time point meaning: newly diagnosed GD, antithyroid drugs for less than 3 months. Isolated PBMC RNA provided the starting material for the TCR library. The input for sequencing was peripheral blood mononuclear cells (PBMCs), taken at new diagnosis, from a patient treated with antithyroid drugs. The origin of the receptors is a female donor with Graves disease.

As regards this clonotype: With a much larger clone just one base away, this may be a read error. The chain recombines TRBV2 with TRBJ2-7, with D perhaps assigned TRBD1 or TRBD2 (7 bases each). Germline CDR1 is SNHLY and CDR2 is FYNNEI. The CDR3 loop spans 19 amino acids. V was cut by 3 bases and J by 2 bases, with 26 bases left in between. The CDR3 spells CASSEAPGQGVLAAYEQYF. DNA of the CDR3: TGTGCCAGCAGTGAGGCCCCGGGGCAGGGGGTTCTAGCGGCCTACGAGCAGTACTTC.

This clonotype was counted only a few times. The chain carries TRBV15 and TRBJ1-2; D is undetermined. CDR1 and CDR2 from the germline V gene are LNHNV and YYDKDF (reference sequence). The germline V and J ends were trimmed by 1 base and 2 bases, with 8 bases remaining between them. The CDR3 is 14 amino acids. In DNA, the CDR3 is TGTGCCACCAGCAGAGTCGGAGAAAACTATGGCTACACCTTC. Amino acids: CATSRVGENYGYTF.

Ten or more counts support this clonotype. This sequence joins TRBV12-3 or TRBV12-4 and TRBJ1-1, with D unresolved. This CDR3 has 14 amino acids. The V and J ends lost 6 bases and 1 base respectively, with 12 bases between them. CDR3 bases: TGTGCCAGCAGCCCCCGGGTCTCGAACACTGAAGCTTTCTTT. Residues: CASSPRVSNTEAFF.

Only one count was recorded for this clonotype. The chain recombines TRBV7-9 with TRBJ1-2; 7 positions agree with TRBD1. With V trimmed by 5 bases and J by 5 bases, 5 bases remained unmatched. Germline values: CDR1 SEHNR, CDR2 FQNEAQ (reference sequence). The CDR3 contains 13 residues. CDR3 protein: CASSLGQPYGYTF. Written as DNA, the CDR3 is TGTGCCAGCAGCCTGGGACAGCCATATGGCTACACCTTC. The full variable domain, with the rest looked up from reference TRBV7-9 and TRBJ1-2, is DTGVSQNPRHKITKRGQNVTFRCDPISEHNRLYWYRQTLGQGPEFLTYFQNEAQLEKSRLLSDRFSAERPKGSFSTLEIQRTEQGDSAMYLCASSLGQPYGYTFGSGTRLTVV.

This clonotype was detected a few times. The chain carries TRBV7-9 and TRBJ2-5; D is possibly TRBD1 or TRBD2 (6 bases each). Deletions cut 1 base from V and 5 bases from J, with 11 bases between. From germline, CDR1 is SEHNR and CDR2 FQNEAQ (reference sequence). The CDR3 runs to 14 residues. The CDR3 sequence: CASSLDSGAETQYF. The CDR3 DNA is TGTGCCAGCAGCTTAGATTCGGGGGCCGAGACCCAGTACTTC.

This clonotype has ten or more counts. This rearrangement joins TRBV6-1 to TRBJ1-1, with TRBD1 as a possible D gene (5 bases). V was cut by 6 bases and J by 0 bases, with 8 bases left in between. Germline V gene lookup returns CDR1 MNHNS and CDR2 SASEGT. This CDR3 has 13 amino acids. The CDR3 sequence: CASRGTVNTEAFF. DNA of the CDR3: TGTGCCAGCAGAGGGACGGTGAACACTGAAGCTTTCTTT.

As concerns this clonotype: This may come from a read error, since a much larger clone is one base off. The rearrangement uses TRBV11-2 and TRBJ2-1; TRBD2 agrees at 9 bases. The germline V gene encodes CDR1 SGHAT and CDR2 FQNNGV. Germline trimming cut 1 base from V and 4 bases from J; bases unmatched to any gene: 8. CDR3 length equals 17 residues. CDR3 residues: CASSLVVSGSQYNEQFF. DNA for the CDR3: TGTGCCAGCAGCTTAGTAGTTAGCGGGAGTCAATACAATGAGCAGTTCTTC.

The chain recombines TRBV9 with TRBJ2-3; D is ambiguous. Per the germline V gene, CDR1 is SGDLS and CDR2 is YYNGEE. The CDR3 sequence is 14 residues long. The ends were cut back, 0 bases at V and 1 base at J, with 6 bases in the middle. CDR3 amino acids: CASSVVGGTDTQYF. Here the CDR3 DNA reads TGTGCCAGCAGCGTAGTAGGAGGCACAGATACGCAGTATTTT.

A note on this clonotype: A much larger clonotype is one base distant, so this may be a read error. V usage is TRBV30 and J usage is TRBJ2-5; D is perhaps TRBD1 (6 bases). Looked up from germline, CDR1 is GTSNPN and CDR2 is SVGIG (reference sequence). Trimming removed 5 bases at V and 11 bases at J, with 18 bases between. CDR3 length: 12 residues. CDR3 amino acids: CAWDGRGNEQYF. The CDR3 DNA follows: TGTGCCTGGGACGGCAGGGGCAATGAGCAGTACTTC.

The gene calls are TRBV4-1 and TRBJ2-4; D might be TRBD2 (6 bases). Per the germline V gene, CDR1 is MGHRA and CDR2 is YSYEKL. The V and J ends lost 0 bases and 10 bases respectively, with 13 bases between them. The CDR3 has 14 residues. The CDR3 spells CASSQDSLGGIQYF. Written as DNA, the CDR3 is TGCGCCAGCAGCCAAGATAGTCTTGGGGGGATTCAGTACTTC.

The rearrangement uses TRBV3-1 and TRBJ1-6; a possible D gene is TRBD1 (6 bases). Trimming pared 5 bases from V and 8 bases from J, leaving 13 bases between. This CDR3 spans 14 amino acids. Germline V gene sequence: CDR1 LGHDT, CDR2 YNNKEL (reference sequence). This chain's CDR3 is CASSLRTEDSPLHF. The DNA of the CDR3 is TGTGCCAGCAGCTTACGGACAGAAGATTCACCCCTCCACTTT.

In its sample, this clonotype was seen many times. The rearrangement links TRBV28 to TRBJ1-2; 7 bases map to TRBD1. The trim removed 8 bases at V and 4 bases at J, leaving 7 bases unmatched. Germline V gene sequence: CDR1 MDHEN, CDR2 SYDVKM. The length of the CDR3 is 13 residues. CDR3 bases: TGTGCCAGCCGACAGGGCCTGGCCTATGGCTACACCTTC. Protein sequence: CASRQGLAYGYTF.

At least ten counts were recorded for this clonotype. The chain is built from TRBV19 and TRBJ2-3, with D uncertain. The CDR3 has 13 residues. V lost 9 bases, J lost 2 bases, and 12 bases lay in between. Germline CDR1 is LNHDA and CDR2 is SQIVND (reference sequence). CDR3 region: CASNIGVTDTQYF. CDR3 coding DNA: TGTGCCAGCAACATTGGAGTCACAGATACGCAGTATTTT.

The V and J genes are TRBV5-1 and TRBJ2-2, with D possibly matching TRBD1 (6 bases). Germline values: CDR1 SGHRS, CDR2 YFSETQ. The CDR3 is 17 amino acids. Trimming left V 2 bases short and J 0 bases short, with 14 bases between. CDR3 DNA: TGCGCCAGCAGCTTTGGACAGTCTGCCGCGAACACCGGGGAGCTGTTTTTT. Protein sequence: CASSFGQSAANTGELFF. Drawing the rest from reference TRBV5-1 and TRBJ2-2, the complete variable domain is KAGVTQTPRYLIKTRGQQVTLSCSPISGHRSVSWYQQTPGQGLQFLFEYFSETQRNKGNFPGRFSGRQFSNSRSEMNVSTLELGDSALYLCASSFGQSAANTGELFFGEGSRLTVL.

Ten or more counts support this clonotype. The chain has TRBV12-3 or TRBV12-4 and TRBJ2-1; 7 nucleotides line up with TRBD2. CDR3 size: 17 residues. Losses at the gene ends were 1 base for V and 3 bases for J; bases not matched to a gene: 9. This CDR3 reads CASSLVISGLGYNEQFF. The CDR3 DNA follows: TGTGCCAGCAGTTTAGTGATTAGCGGGTTGGGCTACAATGAGCAGTTCTTC.

CDR3 in amino acids: CASKKTGASYEQYF. CDR3 nucleotide sequence: TGTGCCAGCAAGAAGACAGGGGCGTCCTACGAGCAGTACTTC. The V call is TRBV25-1, the J call TRBJ2-7; 8 positions match TRBD1. The CDR3 covers 14 residues. Germline CDR1 MGHDK, CDR2 SYGVNS. The ends lost 7 bases at V and 1 base at J; junction bases unmatched: 6.

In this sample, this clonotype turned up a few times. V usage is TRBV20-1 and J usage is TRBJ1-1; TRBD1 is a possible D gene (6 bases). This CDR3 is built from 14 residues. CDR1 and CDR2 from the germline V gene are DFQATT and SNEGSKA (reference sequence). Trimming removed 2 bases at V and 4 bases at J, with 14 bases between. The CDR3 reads CSARSLSGATEAFF. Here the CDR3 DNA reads TGCAGTGCTAGATCCCTTTCGGGGGCCACTGAAGCTTTCTTT.

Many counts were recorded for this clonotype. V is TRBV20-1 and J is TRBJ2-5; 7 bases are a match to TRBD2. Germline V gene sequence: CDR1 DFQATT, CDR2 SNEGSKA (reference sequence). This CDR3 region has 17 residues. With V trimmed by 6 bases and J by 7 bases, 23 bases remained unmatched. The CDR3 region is CSAPQGDRGRAFGTQYF. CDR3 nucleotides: TGCAGTGCCCCCCAAGGGGATCGGGGGAGGGCTTTCGGGACCCAGTACTTC.

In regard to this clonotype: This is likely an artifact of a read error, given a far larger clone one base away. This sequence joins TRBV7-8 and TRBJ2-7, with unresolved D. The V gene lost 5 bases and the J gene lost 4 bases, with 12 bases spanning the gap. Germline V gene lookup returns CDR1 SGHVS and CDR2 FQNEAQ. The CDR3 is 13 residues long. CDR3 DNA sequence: TGTGCCAGCAGCCTCACCTGGCGGTACGAGCAGTACTTC. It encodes CASSLTWRYEQYF. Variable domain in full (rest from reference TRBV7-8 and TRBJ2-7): GAGVSQSPRYKVAKRGQDVALRCDPISGHVSLFWYQQALGQGPEFLTYFQNEAQLDKSGLPSDRFFAERPEGSVSTLKIQRTQQEDSAVYLCASSLTWRYEQYFGPGTRLTVT.

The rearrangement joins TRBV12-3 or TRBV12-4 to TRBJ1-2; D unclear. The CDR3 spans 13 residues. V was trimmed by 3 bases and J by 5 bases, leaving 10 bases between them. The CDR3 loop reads CASSLDSLYGYTF. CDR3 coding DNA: TGTGCCAGCAGTTTGGACTCGTTGTATGGCTACACCTTC.

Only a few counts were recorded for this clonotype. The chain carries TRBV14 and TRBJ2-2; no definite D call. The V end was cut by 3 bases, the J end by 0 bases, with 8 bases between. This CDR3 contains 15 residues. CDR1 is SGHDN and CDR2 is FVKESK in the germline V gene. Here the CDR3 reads CASSHMGSNTGELFF. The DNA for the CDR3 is TGTGCCAGCAGCCATATGGGATCGAACACCGGGGAGCTGTTTTTT.